Sequencing of this TCR beta chain was carried out in a study of blood T cell repertoires in COVID-19. Study at large: Specimens from acute and convalescent COVID-19 originated in the United States, Italy and Spain. PBMCs, B-cell-depleted T cells, or T cells were the source of the cDNA or gDNA that made up the material.

Methods used by the authors: Reference gene primer amplification yielded estimated nucleated cell counts. TCRdb keeps only in-frame clones here, not all; method: immunoSEQ multiplex PCR. The DNA was the basis for D and trimming; V, J and clone size are from that table. The table lists roughly 200,000 clones, about 90% of them singletons, with more than 10% in the top ten. V lost 7 bases and J lost 3; bases outside the gene matches: 15. Germline values: CDR1 SGHTA, CDR2 FQGNSA. The CDR3 length is 16 residues. Material: peripheral blood. The V call is TRBV7-2, the J call TRBJ2-7; 7 bases match TRBD2. The receptor's source is a young woman who had recovered from COVID-19. The CDR3 reads CASTASGGRTLYEQYF. CDR3 DNA: TGTGCCAGCACCGCCTCGGGCGGGAGAACCCTCTACGAGCAGTACTTC.